This T cell receptor (beta chain) was identified in a study of shared clonotypes between healthy human individuals. About the study: Ranging from 18 to 49 in age, donors were a couple of women and a few men. Every donor yielded three CD4 naive, three CD4 memory, two CD8 naive and one CD8 memory plate.

Study results and caveats: Generation of non-shared clonotypes was less probable than generation of clonotypes shared by all four donors.

Some clones are missing from TCRdb's copy, which holds only in-frame ones; the method was immunoSEQ multiplex PCR. The sample lists 850,000 to 1,200,000 clones; more than 60% were seen once. This clone was found once. Its specificity is not known. Sequenced material: memory CD4+ T cells sorted from blood. As for subset: CD45RA-negative fraction. The TCR was taken from a man aged 18 to 29 in good health.

CDR3 in DNA: TGTGCCTGGAAACGTAGCGGGAGTGGAGTCGGAGAGACCCAGTACTTC. Translating gives CAWKRSGSGVGETQYF. V is TRBV30 and J is TRBJ2-5; TRBD2 agrees at 9 bases. The CDR3 has 16 residues. V trimming: 4 bases; J trimming: 4 bases; junction bases outside the gene matches: 13. The germline V gene has CDR1 GTSNPN and CDR2 SVGIG (reference sequence).